This TCR beta chain was recovered during a study of cytomegalovirus exposure and HLA in healthy donors. Notes on the study in general: The investigators catalogued some 150 TCR beta chains as cytomegalovirus-associated. Earlier findings revealed that most TCR beta V segments proved productive either about 87% or about 30% of the time.

The CDR3 covers 14 residues. V dropped 6 bases and J dropped 4; count of bases not matched to a gene: 9. CDR1 is SQVTM, CDR2 ANQGSEA, per germline. As to this clone: No antigen is known for it.

In the PCR, 60 Vbeta and 13 Jbeta primers were used. Libraries were prepared by immunoSEQ multiplex PCR; TCRdb keeps only in-frame clonotypes and omits some of them. This sample yields 150,000 or so clones, of which 65% to 70% are seen a single time; under 11% belongs to the top ten. What was sequenced was PBMCs. The sequence came from a young man in good health and CMV-seropositive. This chain joins TRBV29-1 and TRBJ1-1, with 9 bases identical to TRBD1. CDR3 bases: TGCAGCGTGGGACAGGGTCCCTTGGGCACTGAAGCTTTCTTT. Protein product: CSVGQGPLGTEAFF.